This T cell receptor (beta chain) is from a study of shared clonotypes between healthy human individuals. The study's findings and limits: Large depth notwithstanding, sorted-subset sequencing proved incomplete by rarefaction. Sampling involved blood alone; tissue repertoires likely differ.

CDR1 is SGHNT and CDR2 is YYREEE in the germline V gene (reference sequence). V lost 4 bases and J lost 0, with 14 bases in between. The CDR3 loop spans 15 amino acids. Measured with immunoSEQ multiplex PCR; TCRdb has only the in-frame clones, and not every one. The data show millions of clones, around 95% seen once. A note on this clone: Its target is not known.

V is TRBV5-4 and J is TRBJ2-7; no clear D. Sequencing was performed on naive CD4+ T cells sorted from blood. Subset noted: CD45RA+ positively selected. This clonotype was sampled from a man younger than 35 in good health. CDR3 DNA: TGTGCCAGCAGCCTATGGACGTCGCCCTCCTACGAGCAGTACTTC. Its translation is CASSLWTSPSYEQYF.